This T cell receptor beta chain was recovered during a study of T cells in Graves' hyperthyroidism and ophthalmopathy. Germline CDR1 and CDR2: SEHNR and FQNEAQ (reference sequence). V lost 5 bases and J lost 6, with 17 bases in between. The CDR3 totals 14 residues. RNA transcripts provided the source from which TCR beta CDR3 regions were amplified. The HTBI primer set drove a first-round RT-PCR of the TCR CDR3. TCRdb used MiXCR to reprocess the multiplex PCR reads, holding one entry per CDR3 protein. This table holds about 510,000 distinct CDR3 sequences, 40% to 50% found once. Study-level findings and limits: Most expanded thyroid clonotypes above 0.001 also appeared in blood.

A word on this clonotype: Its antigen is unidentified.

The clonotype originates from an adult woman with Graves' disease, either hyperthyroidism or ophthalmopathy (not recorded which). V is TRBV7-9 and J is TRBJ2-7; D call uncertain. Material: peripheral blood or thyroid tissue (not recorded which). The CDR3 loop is CASSPSGVWGEQYF. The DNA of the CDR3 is TGTGCCAGCAGCCCCAGTGGAGTTTGGGGCGAGCAGTACTTC.